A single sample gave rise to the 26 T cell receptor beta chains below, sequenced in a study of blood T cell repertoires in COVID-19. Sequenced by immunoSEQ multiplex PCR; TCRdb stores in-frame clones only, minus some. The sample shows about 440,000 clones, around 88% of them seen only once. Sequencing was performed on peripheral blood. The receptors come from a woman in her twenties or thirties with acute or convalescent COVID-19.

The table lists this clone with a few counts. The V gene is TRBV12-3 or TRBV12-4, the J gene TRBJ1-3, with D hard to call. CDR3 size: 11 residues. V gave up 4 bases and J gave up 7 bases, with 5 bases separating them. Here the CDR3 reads CASSSGNTIYF. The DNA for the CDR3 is TGTGCCAGCAGTTCCGGGAACACCATATATTTT.

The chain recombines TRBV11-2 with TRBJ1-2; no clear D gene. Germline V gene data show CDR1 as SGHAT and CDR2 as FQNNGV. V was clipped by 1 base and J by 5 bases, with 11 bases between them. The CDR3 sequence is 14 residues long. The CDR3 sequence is CASSLAGPGYGYTF. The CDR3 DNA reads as TGTGCCAGCAGCTTAGCAGGTCCGGGGTATGGCTACACCTTC. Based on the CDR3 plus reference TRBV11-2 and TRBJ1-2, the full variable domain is EAGVAQSPRYKIIEKRQSVAFWCNPISGHATLYWYQQILGQGPKLLIQFQNNGVVDDSQLPKDRFSAERLKGVDSTLKIQPAKLEDSAVYLCASSLAGPGYGYTFGSGTRLTVV.

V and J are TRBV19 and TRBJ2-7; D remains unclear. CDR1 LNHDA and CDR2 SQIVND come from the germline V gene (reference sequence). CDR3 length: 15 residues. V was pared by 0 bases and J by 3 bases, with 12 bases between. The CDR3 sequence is CASSIESGYSYEQYF. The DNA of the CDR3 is TGTGCCAGTAGTATAGAATCCGGATACAGCTACGAGCAGTACTTC.

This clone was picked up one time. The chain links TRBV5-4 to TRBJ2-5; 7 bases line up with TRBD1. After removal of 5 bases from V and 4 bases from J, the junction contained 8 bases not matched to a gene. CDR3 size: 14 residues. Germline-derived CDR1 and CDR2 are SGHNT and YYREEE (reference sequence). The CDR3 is CASRPGTEGETQYF. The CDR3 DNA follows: TGTGCCAGCAGACCAGGGACAGAGGGAGAGACCCAGTACTTC.

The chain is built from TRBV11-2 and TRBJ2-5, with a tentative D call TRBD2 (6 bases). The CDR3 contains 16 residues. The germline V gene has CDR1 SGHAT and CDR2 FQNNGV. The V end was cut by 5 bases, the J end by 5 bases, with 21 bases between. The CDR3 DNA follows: TGTGCCAGCAGCCACGCTATCTCGGGGGTGGGGGAGACCCAGTACTTC. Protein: CASSHAISGVGETQYF. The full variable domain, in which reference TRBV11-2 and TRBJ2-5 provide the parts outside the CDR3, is EAGVAQSPRYKIIEKRQSVAFWCNPISGHATLYWYQQILGQGPKLLIQFQNNGVVDDSQLPKDRFSAERLKGVDSTLKIQPAKLEDSAVYLCASSHAISGVGETQYFGPGTRLLVL.

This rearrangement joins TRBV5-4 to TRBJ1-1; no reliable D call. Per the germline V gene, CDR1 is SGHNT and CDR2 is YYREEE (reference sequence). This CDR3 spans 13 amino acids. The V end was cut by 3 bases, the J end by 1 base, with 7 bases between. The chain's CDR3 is CASSSYKNTEAFF. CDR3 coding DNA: TGTGCCAGCAGCTCCTATAAGAACACTGAAGCTTTCTTT.

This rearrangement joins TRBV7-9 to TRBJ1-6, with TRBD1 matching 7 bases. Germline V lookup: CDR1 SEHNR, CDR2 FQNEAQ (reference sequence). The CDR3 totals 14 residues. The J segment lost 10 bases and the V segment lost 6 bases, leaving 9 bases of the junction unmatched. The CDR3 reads CASSSDRTGSPLHF. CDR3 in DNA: TGTGCCAGCAGTTCCGACAGGACAGGCTCACCCCTCCACTTT.

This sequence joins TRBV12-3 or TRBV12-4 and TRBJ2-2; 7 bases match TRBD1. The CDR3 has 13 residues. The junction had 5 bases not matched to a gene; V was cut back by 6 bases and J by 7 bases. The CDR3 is CASSYRGNGELFF. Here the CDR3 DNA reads TGTGCCAGCAGCTACAGGGGCAACGGGGAGCTGTTTTTT.

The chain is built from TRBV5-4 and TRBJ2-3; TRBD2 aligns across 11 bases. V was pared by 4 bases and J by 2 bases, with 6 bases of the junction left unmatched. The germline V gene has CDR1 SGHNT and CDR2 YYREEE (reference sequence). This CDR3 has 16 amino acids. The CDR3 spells CASSLRLAGLTDTQYF. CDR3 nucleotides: TGTGCCAGCAGCCTTAGACTAGCGGGGCTCACAGATACGCAGTATTTT.

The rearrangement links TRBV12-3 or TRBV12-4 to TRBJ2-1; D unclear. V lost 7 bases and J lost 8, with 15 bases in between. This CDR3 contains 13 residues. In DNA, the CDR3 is TGTGCCAGCACTCGCCCTGTGCGCGATGAGCAGTTCTTC. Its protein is CASTRPVRDEQFF.

CDR3 nucleotide sequence: TGCAGTGCTAGTTCGTCCAGGGCCGGAAACACCATATATTTT. Translation: CSASSSRAGNTIYF. The J gene is TRBJ1-3, the V gene TRBV20-1; a weak D match, TRBD1 (5 bases). This CDR3 has 14 residues. V lost 3 bases to trimming and J lost 4 bases, with 13 bases between them. Germline CDR1 reads DFQATT; CDR2 reads SNEGSKA (reference sequence).

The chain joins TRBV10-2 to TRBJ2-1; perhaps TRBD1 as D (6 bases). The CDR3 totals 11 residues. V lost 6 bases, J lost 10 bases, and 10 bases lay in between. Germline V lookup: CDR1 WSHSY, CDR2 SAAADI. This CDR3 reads CASRAGQEQFF. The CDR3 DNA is TGCGCCAGCAGAGCCGGACAGGAGCAGTTCTTC.

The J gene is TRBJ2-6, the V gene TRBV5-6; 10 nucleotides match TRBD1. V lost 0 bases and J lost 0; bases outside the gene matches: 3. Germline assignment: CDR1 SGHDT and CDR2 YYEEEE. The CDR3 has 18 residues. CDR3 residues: CASSLGDRGNSGANVLTF. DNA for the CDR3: TGTGCCAGCAGCTTGGGGGACAGGGGAAACTCTGGGGCCAACGTCCTGACTTTC.

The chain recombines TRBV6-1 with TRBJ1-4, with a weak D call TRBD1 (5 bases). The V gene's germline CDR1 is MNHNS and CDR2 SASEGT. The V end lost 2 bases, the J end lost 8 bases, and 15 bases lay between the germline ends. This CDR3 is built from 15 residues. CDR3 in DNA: TGTGCCAGCAGTGAAAAAAGGACATTCCGGGAAAAACTGTTTTTT. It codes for CASSEKRTFREKLFF.

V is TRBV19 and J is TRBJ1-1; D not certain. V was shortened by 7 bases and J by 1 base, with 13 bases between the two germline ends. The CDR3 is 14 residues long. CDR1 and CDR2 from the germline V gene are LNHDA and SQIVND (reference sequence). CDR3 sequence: CASNSPRTNTEAFF. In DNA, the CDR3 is TGTGCCAGTAACAGCCCCAGAACGAACACTGAAGCTTTCTTT.

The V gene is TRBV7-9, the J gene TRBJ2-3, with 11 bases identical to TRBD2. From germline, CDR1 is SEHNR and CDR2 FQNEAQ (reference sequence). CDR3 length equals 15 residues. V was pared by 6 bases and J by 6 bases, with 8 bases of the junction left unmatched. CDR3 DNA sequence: TGTGCCAGCAGACCACTAGCGGGGGAGTGGGATACGCAGTATTTT. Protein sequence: CASRPLAGEWDTQYF.

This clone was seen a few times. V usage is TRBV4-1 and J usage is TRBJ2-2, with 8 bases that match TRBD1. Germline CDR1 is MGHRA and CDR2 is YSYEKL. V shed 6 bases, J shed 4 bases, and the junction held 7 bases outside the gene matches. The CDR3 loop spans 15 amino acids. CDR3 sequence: CASRLQGVGTGELFF. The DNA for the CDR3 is TGCGCCAGCAGGCTACAGGGGGTGGGCACCGGGGAGCTGTTTTTT.

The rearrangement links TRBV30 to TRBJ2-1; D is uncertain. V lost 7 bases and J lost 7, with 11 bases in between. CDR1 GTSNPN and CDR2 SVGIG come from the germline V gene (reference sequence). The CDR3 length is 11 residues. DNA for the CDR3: TGTGCCTCCACCCTTCGGAATGAGCAGTTCTTC. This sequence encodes CASTLRNEQFF. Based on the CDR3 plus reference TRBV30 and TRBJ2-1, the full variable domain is SQTIHQWPATLVQPVGSPLSLECTVEGTSNPNLYWYRQAAGRGLQLLFYSVGIGQISSEVPQNLSASRPQDRQFILSSKKLLLSDSGFYLCASTLRNEQFFGPGTRLTVL.

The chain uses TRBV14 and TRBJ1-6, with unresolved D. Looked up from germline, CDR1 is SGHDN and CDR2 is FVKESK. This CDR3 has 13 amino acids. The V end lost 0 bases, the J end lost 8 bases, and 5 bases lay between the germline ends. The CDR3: CASSQDPYSPLHF. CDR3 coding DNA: TGTGCCAGCAGCCAAGATCCGTATTCACCCCTCCACTTT. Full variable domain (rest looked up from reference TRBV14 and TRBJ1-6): EAGVTQFPSHSVIEKGQTVTLRCDPISGHDNLYWYRRVMGKEIKFLLHFVKESKQDESGMPNNRFLAERTGGTYSTLKVQPAELEDSGVYFCASSQDPYSPLHFGNGTRLTVT.

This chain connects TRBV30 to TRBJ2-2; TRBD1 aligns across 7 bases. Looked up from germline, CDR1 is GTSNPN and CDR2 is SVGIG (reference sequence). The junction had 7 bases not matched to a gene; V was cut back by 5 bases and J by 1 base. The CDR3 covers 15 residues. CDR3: CAWGGGTVNTGELFF. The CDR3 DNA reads TGTGCCTGGGGGGGTGGGACAGTGAACACCGGGGAGCTGTTTTTT.

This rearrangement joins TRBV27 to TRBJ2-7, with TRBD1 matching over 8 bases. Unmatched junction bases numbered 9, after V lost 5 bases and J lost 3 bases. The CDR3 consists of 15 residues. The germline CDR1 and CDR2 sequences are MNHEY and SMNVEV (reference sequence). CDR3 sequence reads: CASSTRTGINYEQYF. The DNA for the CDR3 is TGTGCCAGCAGTACGCGGACAGGGATAAACTACGAGCAGTACTTC.

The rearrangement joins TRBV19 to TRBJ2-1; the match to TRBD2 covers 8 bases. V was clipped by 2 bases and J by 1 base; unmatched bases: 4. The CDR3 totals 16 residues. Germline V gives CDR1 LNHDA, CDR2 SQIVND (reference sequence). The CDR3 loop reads CASSITVAGSYNEQFF. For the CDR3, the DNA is TGTGCCAGTAGTATAACGGTAGCGGGGTCCTACAATGAGCAGTTCTTC.

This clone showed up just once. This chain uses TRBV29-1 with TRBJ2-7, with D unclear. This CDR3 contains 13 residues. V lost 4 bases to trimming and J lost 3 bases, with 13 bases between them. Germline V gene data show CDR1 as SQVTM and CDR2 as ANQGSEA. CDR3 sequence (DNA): TGCAGCGTTGTGTCCTCCGGAGTCTACGAGCAGTACTTC. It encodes CSVVSSGVYEQYF.

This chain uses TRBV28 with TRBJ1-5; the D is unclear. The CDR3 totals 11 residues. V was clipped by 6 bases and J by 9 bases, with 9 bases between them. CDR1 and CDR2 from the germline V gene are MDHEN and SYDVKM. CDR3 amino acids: CASRISGPQHF. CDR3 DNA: TGTGCCAGCAGGATATCAGGGCCCCAGCATTTT.

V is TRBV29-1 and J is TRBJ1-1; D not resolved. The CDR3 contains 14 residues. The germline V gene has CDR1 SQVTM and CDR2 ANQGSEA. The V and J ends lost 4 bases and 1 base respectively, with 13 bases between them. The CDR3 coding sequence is TGCAGCGTTGTCCCCCTAAAGAGGAACACTGAAGCTTTCTTT. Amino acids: CSVVPLKRNTEAFF.

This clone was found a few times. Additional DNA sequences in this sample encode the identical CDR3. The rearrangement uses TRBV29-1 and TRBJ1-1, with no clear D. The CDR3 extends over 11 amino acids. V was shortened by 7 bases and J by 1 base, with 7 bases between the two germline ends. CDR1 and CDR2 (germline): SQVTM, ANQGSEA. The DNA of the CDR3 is TGCAGCGCAATTCAGAACACTGAAGCTTTCTTT. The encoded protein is CSAIQNTEAFF.